This is a list of T cell receptor beta chains from one sample in a study of regulatory T cells in long-lasting Graves disease. TCRdb recomputed calls from the multiplex PCR reads with MiXCR, one row per CDR3 protein. The sample contains 350,000 to 550,000 distinct CDR3 sequences, 12% to 15% of which appear only once. The sample also formed part of further work on T cells in Graves' hyperthyroidism and ophthalmopathy.

The material sequenced was peripheral blood mononuclear cells (PBMCs), taken at new diagnosis, from a patient treated with antithyroid drugs. The receptors stem from a woman aged 45-60 years with Graves disease. CDR3s include the opening cysteine and the closing phenylalanine or tryptophan. The D gene is left open where the match is weak. Rows may omit the clone size; those that give it use once, few, many or a size class.

size	D	V	J	CDR3	DNA
many	TRBD1	TRBV10-3	TRBJ2-7	CAISETGTGPYEQYF	TGTGCCATCAGTGAAACCGGGACAGGACCCTACGAGCAGTACTTC
few	TRBD2	TRBV20-1	TRBJ2-7	CSGSGSSYEQYF	TGCAGTGGGAGCGGGAGTTCGTACGAGCAGTACTTC
many	.	TRBV27	TRBJ2-1	CASMVHLSSYNEQFF	TGTGCCAGCATGGTGCATCTGAGCTCCTACAATGAGCAGTTCTTC
.	.	TRBV5-4	TRBJ2-5	CASSLEGRALQYF	TGTGCCAGCAGCTTGGAGGGCAGGGCCCTTCAGTACTTC
many	.	TRBV28	TRBJ2-7	CASSSGGHPYEQYF	TGTGCCAGCAGTTCTGGCGGCCATCCCTACGAGCAGTACTTC
.	TRBD1	TRBV19	TRBJ1-5	CASSIYPGQSNQPQHF	TGTGCCAGTAGCATATACCCGGGACAGTCAAATCAGCCCCAGCATTTT
many	.	TRBV11-2	TRBJ2-3	CASSDRWRDGTDTQYF	TGTGCCAGCAGCGATAGGTGGCGGGATGGCACAGATACGCAGTATTTT
few	.	TRBV10-3	TRBJ1-5	CAISDEVSNQPQHF	TGTGCCATCAGTGATGAAGTTAGCAATCAGCCCCAGCATTTT
few	TRBD1	TRBV5-4	TRBJ2-2	CASSTWDRGAGELFF	TGTGCCAGCAGCACCTGGGACAGGGGGGCCGGGGAGCTGTTTTTT
many	TRBD2	TRBV7-2	TRBJ2-1	CASSFSGTSDSNEQFF	TGTGCCAGCAGCTTCTCCGGGACTAGCGATAGCAATGAGCAGTTCTTC
few	.	TRBV19	TRBJ1-5	CASTGGLEQPQHF	TGTGCCAGTACTGGGGGGCTGGAGCAGCCCCAGCATTTT
many	.	TRBV28	TRBJ1-1	CASSLSAKVEAFF	TGTGCCAGCAGTTTATCAGCCAAGGTCGAAGCTTTCTTT
many	.	TRBV12-3/TRBV12-4	TRBJ2-5	CASTWGYGGSETQYF	TGTGCCAGCACGTGGGGCTACGGGGGCTCAGAGACCCAGTACTTC
.	TRBD1	TRBV5-1	TRBJ1-4	CASSLGRGLNEKLFF	TGCGCCAGCAGCTTAGGCAGGGGGCTAAATGAAAAACTGTTTTTT
many	.	TRBV27	TRBJ1-5	CASSSYRDFSQPQHF	TGTGCCAGCAGTTCTTACAGGGATTTTAGTCAGCCCCAGCATTTT